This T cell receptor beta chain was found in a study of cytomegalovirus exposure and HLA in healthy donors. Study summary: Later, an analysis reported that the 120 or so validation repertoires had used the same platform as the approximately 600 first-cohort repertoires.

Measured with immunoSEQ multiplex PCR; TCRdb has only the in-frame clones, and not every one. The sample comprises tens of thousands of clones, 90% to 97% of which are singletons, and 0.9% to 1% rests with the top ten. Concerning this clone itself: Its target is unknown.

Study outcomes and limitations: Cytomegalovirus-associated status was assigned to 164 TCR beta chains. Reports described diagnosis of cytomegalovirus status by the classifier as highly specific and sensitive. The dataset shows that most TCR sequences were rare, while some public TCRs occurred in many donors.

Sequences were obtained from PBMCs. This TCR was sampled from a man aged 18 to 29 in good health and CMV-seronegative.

The CDR3 nucleotides read TGCAGCGTTACGAGGGATACCTACAATGAGCAGTTCTTC. This translates into CSVTRDTYNEQFF. J is TRBJ2-1 and V is TRBV29-1; maybe TRBD2 (5 bases). Germline V gene lookup returns CDR1 SQVTM and CDR2 ANQGSEA. Trimming took 5 bases from V and 2 from J, leaving 10 bases between them. CDR3 length equals 13 residues.